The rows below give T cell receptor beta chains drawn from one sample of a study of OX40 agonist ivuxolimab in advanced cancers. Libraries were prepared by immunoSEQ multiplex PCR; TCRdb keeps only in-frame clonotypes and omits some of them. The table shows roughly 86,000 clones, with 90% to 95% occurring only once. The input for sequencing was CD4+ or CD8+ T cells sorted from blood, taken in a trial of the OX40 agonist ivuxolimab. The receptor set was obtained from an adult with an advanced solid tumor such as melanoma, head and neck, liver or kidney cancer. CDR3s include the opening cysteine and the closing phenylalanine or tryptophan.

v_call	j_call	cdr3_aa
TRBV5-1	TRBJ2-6	CASSPGLAGASSGANVLTF
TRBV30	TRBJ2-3	CAWSGARTDTQYF
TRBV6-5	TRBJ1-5	CASSEIPEEPQHF
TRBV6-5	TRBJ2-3	CASSSGGEYDTQYF
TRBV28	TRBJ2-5	CASSSSLSGGTQETQYF
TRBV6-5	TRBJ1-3	CASSYSTPNSGNTIYF
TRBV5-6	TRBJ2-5	CASKLAGLQETQYF
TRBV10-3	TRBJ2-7	CAISEPGLAGYEQYF
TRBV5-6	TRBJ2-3	CASSLAAGDTQYF
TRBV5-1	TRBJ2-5	CASSPGLAGGMETQYF
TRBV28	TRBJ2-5	CASSLGGSQETQYF
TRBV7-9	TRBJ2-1	CASSPGGSYNEQFF
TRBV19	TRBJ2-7	CASSPPEIADTYEQYF
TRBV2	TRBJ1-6	CASSRRQLFSYNSPLHF
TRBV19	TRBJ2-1	CASSRALTSGYNEQFF
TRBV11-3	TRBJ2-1	CASSLVAASDEQFF
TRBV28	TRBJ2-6	CASSPLSGANVLTF
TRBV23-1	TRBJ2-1	CASSQSYPDEQFF
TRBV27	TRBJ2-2	CASSPRGRNTGELFF
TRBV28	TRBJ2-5	CASSLGGAGETQYF
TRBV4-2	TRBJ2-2	CASSQGLLGADTGELFF
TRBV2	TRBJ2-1	CASSPRTGVNEQFF
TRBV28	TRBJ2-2	CASSSPQGAVTGELFF
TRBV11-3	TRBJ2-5	CASSLDGTNQETQYF
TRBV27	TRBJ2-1	CASGPTTAPVGGEQFF
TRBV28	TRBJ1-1	CASSTTGRNTEAFF
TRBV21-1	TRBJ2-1	CASSSGGGRPYNEQFF
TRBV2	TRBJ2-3	CASSQGGNTQYF
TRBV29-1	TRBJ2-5	CSWGQGEETQYF
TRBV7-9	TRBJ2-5	CASSVASGVGEETQYF
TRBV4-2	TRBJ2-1	CASRPHDRSYNEQFF
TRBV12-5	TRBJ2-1	CASGFGQGNGDEQFF
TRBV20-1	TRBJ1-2	CRMGENYGYTF
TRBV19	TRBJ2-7	CASSSPPGLAAYEQYF